This T cell receptor beta chain was observed in a study of cytomegalovirus exposure and HLA in healthy donors. The study ran its PCR with 60 Vbeta and 13 Jbeta primers. Clones were read by immunoSEQ multiplex PCR, and TCRdb kept only the in-frame ones, dropping some. Counted here are under 200,000 clones, 75% to 85% occurring once; the ten biggest clones make up roughly 7%. The TCR comes from a male donor in good health and CMV-seropositive. Sequencing was performed on PBMCs.

The CDR3 protein is CASRPGLAGYEQYF. The CDR3 DNA reads TGTGCCAGCAGGCCGGGACTAGCGGGGTATGAGCAGTACTTC. The J gene is TRBJ2-7, the V gene TRBV6-1; 13 bases agree with TRBD2. Germline V gene sequence: CDR1 MNHNS, CDR2 SASEGT. Trimming took 6 bases from V and 7 from J; bases not matched to a gene: 6. The CDR3 covers 14 residues.